What follows are 7 T cell receptor beta chains derived from one specimen sequenced in a study of control samples from healthy donors and cancer patients. Measured with immunoSEQ multiplex PCR; TCRdb has only the in-frame clones, and not every one. The sample has about 410,000 clones, about 93% seen once; the top ten hold around 6.8%. Material: PBMCs. These receptors were collected from a man between 40 and 49 years old with head and neck cancer.

The chain combines TRBV10-2 with TRBJ2-1; the match to TRBD2 covers 7 bases. With 4 bases clipped from V and 1 base from J, the junction kept 7 bases outside the gene matches. Per the germline V gene, CDR1 is WSHSY and CDR2 is SAAADI. The CDR3 is 16 amino acids. CDR3 amino acids: CASSGWREWSYNEQFF. The CDR3 DNA reads TGCGCCAGCAGTGGTTGGCGGGAGTGGTCCTACAATGAGCAGTTCTTC.

V usage is TRBV4-1 and J usage is TRBJ2-1; D is ambiguous. CDR1 and CDR2 (germline): MGHRA, YSYEKL. V lost 1 base and J 0 bases, leaving 13 bases between the germline ends. The CDR3 contains 17 residues. CDR3 amino acids: CASSQGDVSPSYNEQFF. The CDR3 DNA reads as TGCGCCAGCAGCCAAGGAGATGTGAGTCCCTCCTACAATGAGCAGTTCTTC.

The rearrangement uses TRBV7-8 and TRBJ2-3; D unresolved. V was clipped by 2 bases and J by 1 base, with 7 bases between them. The CDR3 covers 14 residues. Germline CDR1 SGHVS, CDR2 FQNEAQ. For the CDR3, the DNA is TGTGCCAGCAGCTTATTTATTGGCACAGATACGCAGTATTTT. Its protein is CASSLFIGTDTQYF.

This chain connects TRBV19 to TRBJ2-1; D is perhaps TRBD2 (6 bases). The ends were cut back, 3 bases at V and 4 bases at J, with 13 bases in the middle. Germline V gene lookup returns CDR1 LNHDA and CDR2 SQIVND (reference sequence). CDR3 length: 15 residues. The CDR3 sequence: CASSIGGRGYNEQFF. CDR3 coding DNA: TGTGCCAGTAGTATTGGGGGGAGAGGGTACAATGAGCAGTTCTTC.

The CDR3 sequence: CASSEDQGRQETQYF. DNA for the CDR3: TGTGCCAGCAGTGAAGATCAGGGTAGACAAGAGACCCAGTACTTC. The J gene is TRBJ2-5, the V gene TRBV6-1, with a possible D match to TRBD1 (5 bases). This CDR3 is 15 amino acids long. Trimming shortened V by 1 base and J by 2 bases, and 11 bases separated the two germline ends. Germline CDR1 is MNHNS and CDR2 is SASEGT.

The DNA for the CDR3 is TGTGCCAGCAGTTTATTGGCCATTGTGAGTGAGCAGTTCTTC. Translation gives CASSLLAIVSEQFF. The chain has TRBV27 and TRBJ2-1; unclear D gene. The ends were cut back, 1 base at V and 9 bases at J, with 13 bases in the middle. CDR1 MNHEY and CDR2 SMNVEV come from the germline V gene (reference sequence). CDR3 length: 14 residues.

V is TRBV28 and J is TRBJ1-2; D is undetermined. Looked up from germline, CDR1 is MDHEN and CDR2 is SYDVKM. V was trimmed by 9 bases and J by 1 base, leaving 12 bases between them. The CDR3 loop spans 13 amino acids. CDR3 amino acids: CASEAGNNYGYTF. As DNA, the CDR3 is TGTGCCAGTGAGGCGGGGAATAACTATGGCTACACCTTC.